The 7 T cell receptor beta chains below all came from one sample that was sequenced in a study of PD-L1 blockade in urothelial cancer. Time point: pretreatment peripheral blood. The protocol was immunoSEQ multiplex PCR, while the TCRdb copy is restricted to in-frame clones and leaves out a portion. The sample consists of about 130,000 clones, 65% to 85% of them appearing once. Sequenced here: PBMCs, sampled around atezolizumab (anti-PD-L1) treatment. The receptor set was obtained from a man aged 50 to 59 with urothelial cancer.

The CDR3 loop reads CASSSFSKNIQYF. In DNA, the CDR3 is TGTGCCAGCAGCTCTTTCTCCAAAAACATTCAGTACTTC. This sequence joins TRBV7-6 and TRBJ2-4, with unresolved D. The CDR3 extends over 13 amino acids. From germline, CDR1 is SGHVS and CDR2 FNYEAQ. The germline V and J ends were trimmed by 4 bases and 2 bases, with 6 bases remaining between them.

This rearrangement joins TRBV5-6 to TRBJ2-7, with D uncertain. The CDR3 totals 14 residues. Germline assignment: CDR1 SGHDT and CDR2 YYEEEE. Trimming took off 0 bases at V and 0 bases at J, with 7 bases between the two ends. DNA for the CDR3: TGTGCCAGCAGCTTGGAAGCGAGCTCCTACGAGCAGTACTTC. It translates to CASSLEASSYEQYF.

The CDR3 DNA reads as TGCACTCCGACCGGGACAATTGGCTACACCTTC. Encoded protein: CTPTGTIGYTF. The chain links TRBV20-1 to TRBJ1-2; a possible D gene is TRBD1 (6 bases). The CDR3 contains 11 residues. CDR1 and CDR2 from the germline V gene are DFQATT and SNEGSKA (reference sequence).

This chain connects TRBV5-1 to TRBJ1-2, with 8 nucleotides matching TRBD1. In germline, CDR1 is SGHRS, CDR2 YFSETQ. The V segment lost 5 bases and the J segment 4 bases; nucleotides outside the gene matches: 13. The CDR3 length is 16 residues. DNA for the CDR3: TGCGCCAGCAGAACCTACTCCTGGACAGGGCGCTATGGCTACACCTTC. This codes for CASRTYSWTGRYGYTF. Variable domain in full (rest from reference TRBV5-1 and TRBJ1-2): KAGVTQTPRYLIKTRGQQVTLSCSPISGHRSVSWYQQTPGQGLQFLFEYFSETQRNKGNFPGRFSGRQFSNSRSEMNVSTLELGDSALYLCASRTYSWTGRYGYTFGSGTRLTVV.

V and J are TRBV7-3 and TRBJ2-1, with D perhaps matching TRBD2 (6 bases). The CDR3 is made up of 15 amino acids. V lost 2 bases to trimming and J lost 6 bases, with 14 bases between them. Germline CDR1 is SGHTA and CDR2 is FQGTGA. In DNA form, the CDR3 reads TGTGCCAGCAGCTTATGGGGCGGGATTGGCAATGAGCAGTTCTTC. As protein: CASSLWGGIGNEQFF.

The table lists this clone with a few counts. The CDR3 sequence is CASSSHGTSGITYEQYF. The DNA for the CDR3 is TGTGCCAGCAGCTCTCATGGGACTAGCGGAATTACCTACGAGCAGTACTTC. J is TRBJ2-7 and V is TRBV7-9; 11 bases are a match to TRBD2. There are 17 residues in the CDR3. Germline lookup yields CDR1 SEHNR and CDR2 FQNEAQ (reference sequence). V lost 4 bases, J lost 2 bases, and 10 bases stayed unmatched.

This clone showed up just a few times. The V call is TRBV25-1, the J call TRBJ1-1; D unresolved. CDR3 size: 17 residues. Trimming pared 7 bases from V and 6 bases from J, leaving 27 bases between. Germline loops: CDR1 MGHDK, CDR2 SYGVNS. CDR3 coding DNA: TGTGCCAGCACCAAACTGCTGGGCGACAAACCACCCCCTGAAGCTTTCTTT. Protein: CASTKLLGDKPPPEAFF. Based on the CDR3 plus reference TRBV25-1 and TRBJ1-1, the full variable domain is EADIYQTPRYLVIGTGKKITLECSQTMGHDKMYWYQQDPGMELHLIHYSYGVNSTEKGDLSSESTVSRIRTEHFPLTLESARPSHTSQYLCASTKLLGDKPPPEAFFGQGTRLTVV.